This entry concerns a single T cell receptor (beta chain). The record originates from a study of OX40 agonist ivuxolimab in advanced cancers. This CDR3 contains 14 residues. The V end was cut by 7 bases, the J end by 7 bases, with 17 bases between. Germline V gives CDR1 LNHDA, CDR2 SQIVND (reference sequence). Clones were read by immunoSEQ multiplex PCR, and TCRdb kept only the in-frame ones, dropping some. The sample records 50,000 to 70,000 clones, about 91% being singletons. This TCR was sampled from an adult with an advanced solid tumor such as melanoma, head and neck, liver or kidney cancer. This sequence joins TRBV19 and TRBJ2-1; D is possibly TRBD2 (6 bases). Sequencing used CD4+ or CD8+ T cells sorted from blood, obtained in a trial of the OX40 agonist ivuxolimab. The CDR3 coding sequence is TGTGCCAGTAACACGGGAGTCGGTTGGAATGAGCAGTTCTTC. Its translation is CASNTGVGWNEQFF.